The clone carrying this TCR beta chain was observed many times. The data were obtained in a study of T cells in Graves' hyperthyroidism and ophthalmopathy. Diagnosis rested on symptoms, serum thyroxine and TRAb, thyroid ultrasound, and orbital computed tomography. Amplification of TCR beta CDR3 regions used RNA as the template. RT-PCR in the first round (using the HTBI primer set) targeted the TCR CDR3. One entry per CDR3 protein results from TCRdb running MiXCR on the multiplex PCR reads. Here the sample spans some 350,000 distinct CDR3 sequences, approximately 15% being singletons. Unmatched junction bases numbered 13, after V lost 1 base and J lost 4 bases. The length of the CDR3 is 19 residues. Germline CDR1 is SEHNR and CDR2 is FQNEAQ (reference sequence).

V is TRBV7-9 and J is TRBJ2-1; TRBD2 matches at 10 bases. The receptor was derived from a woman aged 18 to 35 with Graves' hyperthyroidism that later progressed to Graves' ophthalmopathy. What was sequenced was blood. The DNA of the CDR3 is TGTGCCAGCAGCTTAGACCAAGTACTAGCGGGGAGAAGTTACAATGAGCAGTTCTTC. Protein sequence: CASSLDQVLAGRSYNEQFF.